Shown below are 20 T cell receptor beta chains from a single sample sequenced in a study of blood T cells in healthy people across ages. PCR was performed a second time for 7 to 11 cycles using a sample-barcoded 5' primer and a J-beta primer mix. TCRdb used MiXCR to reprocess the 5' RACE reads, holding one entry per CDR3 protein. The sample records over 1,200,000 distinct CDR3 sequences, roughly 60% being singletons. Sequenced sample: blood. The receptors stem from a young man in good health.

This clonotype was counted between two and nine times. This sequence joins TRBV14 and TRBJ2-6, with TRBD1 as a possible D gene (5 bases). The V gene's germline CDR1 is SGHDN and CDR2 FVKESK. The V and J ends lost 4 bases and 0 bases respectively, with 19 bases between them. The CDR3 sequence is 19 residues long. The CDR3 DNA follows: TGTGCCAGCAGCCGGGGCTTTGGCAGGTCAGGCTCTGGGGCCAACGTCCTGACTTTC. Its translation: CASSRGFGRSGSGANVLTF. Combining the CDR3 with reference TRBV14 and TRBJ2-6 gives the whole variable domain EAGVTQFPSHSVIEKGQTVTLRCDPISGHDNLYWYRRVMGKEIKFLLHFVKESKQDESGMPNNRFLAERTGGTYSTLKVQPAELEDSGVYFCASSRGFGRSGSGANVLTFGAGSRLTVL.

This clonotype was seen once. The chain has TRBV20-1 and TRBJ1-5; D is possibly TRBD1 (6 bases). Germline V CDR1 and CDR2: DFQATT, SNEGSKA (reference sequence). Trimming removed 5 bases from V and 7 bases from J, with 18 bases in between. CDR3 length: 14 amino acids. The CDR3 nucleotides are TGCAGTGCTTCGGAGCTGGGGGCCAGCCAGCCCCAGCATTTT. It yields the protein CSASELGASQPQHF.

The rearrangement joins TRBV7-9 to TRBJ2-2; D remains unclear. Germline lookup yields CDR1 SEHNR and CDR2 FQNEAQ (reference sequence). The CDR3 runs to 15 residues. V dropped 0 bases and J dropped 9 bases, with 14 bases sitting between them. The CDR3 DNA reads TGTGCCAGCAGCTTAGCGGTTGTGGGTTACCGGGAGCTGTTTTTT. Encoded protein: CASSLAVVGYRELFF.

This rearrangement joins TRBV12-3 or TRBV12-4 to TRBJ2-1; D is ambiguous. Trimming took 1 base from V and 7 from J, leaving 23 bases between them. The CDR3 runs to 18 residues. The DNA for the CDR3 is TGTGCCAGCAGTTTAGGTCAAGACTTCCCCTCCGCGCATAATGAGCAGTTCTTC. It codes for CASSLGQDFPSAHNEQFF.

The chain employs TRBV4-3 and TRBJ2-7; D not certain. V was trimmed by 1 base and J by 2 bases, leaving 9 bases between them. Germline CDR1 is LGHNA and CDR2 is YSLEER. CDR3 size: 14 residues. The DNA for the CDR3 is TGCGCCAGCAGCCAAGCCCCAGAAGCCTACGAGCAGTACTTC. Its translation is CASSQAPEAYEQYF.

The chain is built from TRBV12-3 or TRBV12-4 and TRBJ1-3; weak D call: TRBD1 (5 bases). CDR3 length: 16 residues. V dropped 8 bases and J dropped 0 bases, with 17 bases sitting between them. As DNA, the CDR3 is TGTGCCAGCGTTCCCCCGGGGCCAATCTCTGGAAACACCATATATTTT. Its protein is CASVPPGPISGNTIYF.

The CDR3, as DNA: TGTGCCAGCAGGCCACTAGCGGGAGACTCAGATACGCAGTATTTT. This encodes CASRPLAGDSDTQYF. The V and J genes are TRBV12-3 or TRBV12-4 and TRBJ2-3, with TRBD2 identical over 11 bases. Trimming at V came to 6 bases and at J to 4 bases, leaving 6 bases not matched to a gene. This CDR3 contains 15 residues.

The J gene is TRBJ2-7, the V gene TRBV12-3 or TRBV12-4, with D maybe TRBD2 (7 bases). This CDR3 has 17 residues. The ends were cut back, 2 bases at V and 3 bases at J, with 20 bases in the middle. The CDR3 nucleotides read TGTGCCAGCAGTTTAAACCCCTTGGGAGGGGACATCTACGAGCAGTACTTC. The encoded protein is CASSLNPLGGDIYEQYF.

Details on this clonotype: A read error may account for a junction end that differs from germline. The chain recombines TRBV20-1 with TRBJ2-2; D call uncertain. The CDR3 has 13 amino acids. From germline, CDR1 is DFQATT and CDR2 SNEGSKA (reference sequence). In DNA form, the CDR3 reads TGCAGTGCTCTCCCCCCGAACGCCGGGGAGCTGTTTTTT. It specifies CSALPPNAGELFF.

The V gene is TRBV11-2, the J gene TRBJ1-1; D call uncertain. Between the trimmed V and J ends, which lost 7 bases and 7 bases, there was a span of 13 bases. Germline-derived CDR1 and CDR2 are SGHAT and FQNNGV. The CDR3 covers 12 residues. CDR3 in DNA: TGTGCCAGCATCGGACGACACGGTGAAGCTTTCTTT. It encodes CASIGRHGEAFF.

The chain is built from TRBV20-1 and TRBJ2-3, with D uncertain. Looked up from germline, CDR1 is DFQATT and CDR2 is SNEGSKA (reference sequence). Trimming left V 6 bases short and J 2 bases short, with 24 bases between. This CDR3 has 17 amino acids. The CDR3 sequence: CSAGGRHPHGFTDTQYF. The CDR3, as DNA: TGCAGTGCGGGCGGACGGCACCCACATGGATTCACAGATACGCAGTATTTT.

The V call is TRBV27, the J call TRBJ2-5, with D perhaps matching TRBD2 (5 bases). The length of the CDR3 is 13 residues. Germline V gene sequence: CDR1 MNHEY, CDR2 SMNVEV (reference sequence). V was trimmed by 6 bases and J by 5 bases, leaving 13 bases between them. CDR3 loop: CASRRGFKETQYF. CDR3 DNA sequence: TGTGCCAGCAGACGGGGTTTTAAGGAGACCCAGTACTTC.

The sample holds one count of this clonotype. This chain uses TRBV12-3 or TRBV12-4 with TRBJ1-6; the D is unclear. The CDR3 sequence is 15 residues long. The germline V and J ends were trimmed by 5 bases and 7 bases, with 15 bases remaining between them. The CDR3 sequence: CASSPRARSNSPLHF. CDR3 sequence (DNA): TGTGCCAGCAGTCCCCGGGCGCGGTCGAATTCACCCCTCCACTTT.

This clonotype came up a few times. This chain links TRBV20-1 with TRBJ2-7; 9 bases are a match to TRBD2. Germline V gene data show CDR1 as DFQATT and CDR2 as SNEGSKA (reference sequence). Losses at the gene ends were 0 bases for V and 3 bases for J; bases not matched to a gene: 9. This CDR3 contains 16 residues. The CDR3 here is CSARDSTSGIDYEQYF. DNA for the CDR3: TGCAGTGCTAGAGATTCGACTAGCGGTATAGACTACGAGCAGTACTTC.

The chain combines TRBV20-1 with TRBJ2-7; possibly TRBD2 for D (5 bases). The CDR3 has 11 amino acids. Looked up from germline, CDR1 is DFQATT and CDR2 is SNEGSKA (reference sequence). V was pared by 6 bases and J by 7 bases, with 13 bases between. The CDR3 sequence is CSATQGSEQYF. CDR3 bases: TGCAGTGCCACCCAAGGGAGTGAGCAGTACTTC.

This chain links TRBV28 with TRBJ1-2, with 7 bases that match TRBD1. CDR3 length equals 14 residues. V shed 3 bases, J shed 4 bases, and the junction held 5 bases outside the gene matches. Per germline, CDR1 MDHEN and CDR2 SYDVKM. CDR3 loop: CASSFEGAGYGYTF. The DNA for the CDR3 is TGTGCCAGCAGTTTTGAGGGGGCTGGCTATGGCTACACCTTC.

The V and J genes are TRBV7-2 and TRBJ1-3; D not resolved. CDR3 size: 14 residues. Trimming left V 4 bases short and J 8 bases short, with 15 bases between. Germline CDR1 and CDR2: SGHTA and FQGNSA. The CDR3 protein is CASSSRIGGDTIYF. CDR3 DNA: TGTGCCAGCAGCTCCCGGATCGGCGGAGACACCATATATTTT.

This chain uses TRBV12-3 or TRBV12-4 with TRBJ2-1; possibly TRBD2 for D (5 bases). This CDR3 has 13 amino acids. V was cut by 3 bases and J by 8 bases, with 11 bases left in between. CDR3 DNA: TGTGCCAGCAGTTTCGCGGGTTTGGATGAGCAGTTCTTC. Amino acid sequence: CASSFAGLDEQFF.

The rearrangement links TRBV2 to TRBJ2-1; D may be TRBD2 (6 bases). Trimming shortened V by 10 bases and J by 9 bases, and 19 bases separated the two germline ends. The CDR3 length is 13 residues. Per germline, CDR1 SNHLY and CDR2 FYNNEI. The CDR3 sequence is CANTNGQGLEQFF. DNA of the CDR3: TGTGCCAACACCAACGGGCAGGGACTTGAGCAGTTCTTC.

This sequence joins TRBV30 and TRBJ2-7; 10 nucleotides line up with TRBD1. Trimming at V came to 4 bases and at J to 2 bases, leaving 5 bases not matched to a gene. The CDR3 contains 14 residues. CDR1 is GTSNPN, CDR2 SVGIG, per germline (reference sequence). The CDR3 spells CAWTGDRGAYEQYF. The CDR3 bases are TGTGCCTGGACAGGGGACAGGGGTGCCTACGAGCAGTACTTC.